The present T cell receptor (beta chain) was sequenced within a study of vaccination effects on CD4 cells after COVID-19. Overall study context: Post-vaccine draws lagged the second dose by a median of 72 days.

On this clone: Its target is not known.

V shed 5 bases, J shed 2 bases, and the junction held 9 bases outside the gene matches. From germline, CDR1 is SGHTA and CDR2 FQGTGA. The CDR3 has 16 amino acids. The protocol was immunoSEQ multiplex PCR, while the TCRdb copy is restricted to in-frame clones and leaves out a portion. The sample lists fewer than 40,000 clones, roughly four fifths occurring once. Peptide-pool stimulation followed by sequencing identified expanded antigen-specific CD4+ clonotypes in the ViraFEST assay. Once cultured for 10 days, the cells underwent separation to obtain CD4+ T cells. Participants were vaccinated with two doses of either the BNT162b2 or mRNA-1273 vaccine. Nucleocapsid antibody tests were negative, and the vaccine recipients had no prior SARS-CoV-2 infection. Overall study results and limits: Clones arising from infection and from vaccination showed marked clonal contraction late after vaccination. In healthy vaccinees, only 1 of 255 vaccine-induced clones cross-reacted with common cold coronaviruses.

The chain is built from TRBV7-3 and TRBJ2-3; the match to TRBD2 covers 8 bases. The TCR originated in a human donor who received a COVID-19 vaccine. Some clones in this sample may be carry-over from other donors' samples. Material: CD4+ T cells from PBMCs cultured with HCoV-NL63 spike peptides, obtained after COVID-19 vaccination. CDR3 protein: CASSPSGGSTTDTQYF. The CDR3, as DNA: TGTGCCAGCAGCCCGAGCGGGGGCTCTACCACAGATACGCAGTATTTT. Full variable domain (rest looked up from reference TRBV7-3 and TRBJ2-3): GAGVSQTPSNKVTEKGKYVELRCDPISGHTALYWYRQSLGQGPEFLIYFQGTGAADDSGLPNDRFFAVRPEGSVSTLKIQRTERGDSAVYLCASSPSGGSTTDTQYFGPGTRLTVL.